The present entry profiles one TCR beta chain with its context. This sample stems from a study of memory CD4+ T cells and cytomegalovirus serostatus. The sort gate was single viable CD3+CD4+CD8-CD45RO+ cells for memory CD4+ T cells. Repertoires were generated with immunoSEQ multiplex PCR, while TCRdb's copy carries only in-frame clones and drops some. The sample lists around 60,000 clones, more than 70% seen once, with 0.88% in the top ten. The CDR3 is made up of 13 amino acids. The germline V gene encodes CDR1 SGHRS and CDR2 YFSETQ. Deletions cut 0 bases from V and 7 bases from J, with 8 bases between.

The sequencing input was memory CD4+ T cells from blood. The TCR comes from an adult in good health and CMV-seronegative. This chain joins TRBV5-1 and TRBJ2-1; D not resolved. CDR3 nucleotide sequence: TGCGCCAGCAGCTTGGGTTACGTGAATGAGCAGTTCTTC. As protein: CASSLGYVNEQFF.